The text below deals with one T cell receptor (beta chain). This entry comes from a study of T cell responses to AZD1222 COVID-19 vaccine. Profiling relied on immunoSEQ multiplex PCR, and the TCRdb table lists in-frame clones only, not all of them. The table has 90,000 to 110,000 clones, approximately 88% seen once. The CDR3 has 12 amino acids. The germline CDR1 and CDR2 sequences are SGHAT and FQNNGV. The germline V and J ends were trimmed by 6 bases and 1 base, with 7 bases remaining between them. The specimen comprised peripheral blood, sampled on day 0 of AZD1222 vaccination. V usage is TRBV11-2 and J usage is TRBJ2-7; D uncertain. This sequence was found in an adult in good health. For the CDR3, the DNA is TGTGCCAGCAGTTCCAGGTCCTACGAGCAGTACTTC. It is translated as CASSSRSYEQYF.